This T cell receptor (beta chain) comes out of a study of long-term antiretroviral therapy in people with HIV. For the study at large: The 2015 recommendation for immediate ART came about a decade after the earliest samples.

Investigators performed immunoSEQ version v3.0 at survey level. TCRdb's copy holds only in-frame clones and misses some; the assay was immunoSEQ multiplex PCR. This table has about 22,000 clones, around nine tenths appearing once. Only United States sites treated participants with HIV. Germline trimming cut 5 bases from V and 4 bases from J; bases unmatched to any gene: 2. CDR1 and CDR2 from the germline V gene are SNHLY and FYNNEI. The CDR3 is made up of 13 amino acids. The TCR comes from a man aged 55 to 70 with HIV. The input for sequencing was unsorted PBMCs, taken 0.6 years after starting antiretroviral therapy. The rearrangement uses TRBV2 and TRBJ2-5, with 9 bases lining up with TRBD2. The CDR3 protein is CASSLTSGETQYF. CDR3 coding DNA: TGTGCCAGCAGTCTGACTAGCGGAGAGACCCAGTACTTC.